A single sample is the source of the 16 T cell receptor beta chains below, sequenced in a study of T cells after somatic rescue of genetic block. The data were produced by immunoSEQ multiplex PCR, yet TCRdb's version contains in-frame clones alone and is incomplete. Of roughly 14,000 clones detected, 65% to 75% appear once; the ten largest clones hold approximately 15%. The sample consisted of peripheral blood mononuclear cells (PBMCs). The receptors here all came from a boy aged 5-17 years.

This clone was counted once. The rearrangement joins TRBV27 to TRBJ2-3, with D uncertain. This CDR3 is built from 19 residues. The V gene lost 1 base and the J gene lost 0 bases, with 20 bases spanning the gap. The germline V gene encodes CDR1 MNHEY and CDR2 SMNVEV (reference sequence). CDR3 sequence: CASSLYPPGIQTSTDTQYF. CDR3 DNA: TGTGCCAGCAGTTTATATCCTCCGGGTATCCAGACTAGCACAGATACGCAGTATTTT.

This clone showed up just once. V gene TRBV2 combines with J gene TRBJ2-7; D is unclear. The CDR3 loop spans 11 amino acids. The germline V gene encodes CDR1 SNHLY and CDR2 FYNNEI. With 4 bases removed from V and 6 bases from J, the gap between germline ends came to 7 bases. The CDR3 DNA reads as TGTGCCAGCAGTGCCAACCGCGAGCAGTACTTC. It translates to CASSANREQYF.

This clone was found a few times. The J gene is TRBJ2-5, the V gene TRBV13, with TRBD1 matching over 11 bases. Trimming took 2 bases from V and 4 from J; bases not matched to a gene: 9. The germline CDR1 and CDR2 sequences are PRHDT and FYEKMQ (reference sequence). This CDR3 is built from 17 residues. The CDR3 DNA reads TGTGCCAGCAGCTTACAGGGACAGGGGGGGGTCCGAGAGACCCAGTACTTC. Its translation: CASSLQGQGGVRETQYF.

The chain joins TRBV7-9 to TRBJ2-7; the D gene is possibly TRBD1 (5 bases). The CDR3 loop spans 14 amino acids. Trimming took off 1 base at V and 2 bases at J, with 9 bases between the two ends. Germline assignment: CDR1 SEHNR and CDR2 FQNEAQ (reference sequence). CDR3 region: CASSLEGSAYEQYF. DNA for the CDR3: TGTGCCAGCAGCTTAGAGGGGTCCGCCTACGAGCAGTACTTC.

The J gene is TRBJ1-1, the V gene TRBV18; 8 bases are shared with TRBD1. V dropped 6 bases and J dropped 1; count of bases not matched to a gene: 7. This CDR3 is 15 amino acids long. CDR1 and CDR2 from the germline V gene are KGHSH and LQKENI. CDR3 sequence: CASSPGDRSNTEAFF. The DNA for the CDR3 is TGTGCCAGCTCCCCGGGGGACAGGTCGAACACTGAAGCTTTCTTT.

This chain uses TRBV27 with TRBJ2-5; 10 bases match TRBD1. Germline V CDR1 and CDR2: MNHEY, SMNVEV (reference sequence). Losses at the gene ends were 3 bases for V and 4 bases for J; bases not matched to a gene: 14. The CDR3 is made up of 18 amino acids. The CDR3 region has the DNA TGTGCCAGCAGTTTTATTAAGACAGGGGGCTCCTGGGGAGAGACCCAGTACTTC. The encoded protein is CASSFIKTGGSWGETQYF.

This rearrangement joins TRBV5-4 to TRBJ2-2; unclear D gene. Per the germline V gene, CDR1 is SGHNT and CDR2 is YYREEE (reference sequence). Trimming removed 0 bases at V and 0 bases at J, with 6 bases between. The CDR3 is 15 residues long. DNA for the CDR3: TGTGCCAGCAGCTTGGACTACTCGAACACCGGGGAGCTGTTTTTT. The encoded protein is CASSLDYSNTGELFF.

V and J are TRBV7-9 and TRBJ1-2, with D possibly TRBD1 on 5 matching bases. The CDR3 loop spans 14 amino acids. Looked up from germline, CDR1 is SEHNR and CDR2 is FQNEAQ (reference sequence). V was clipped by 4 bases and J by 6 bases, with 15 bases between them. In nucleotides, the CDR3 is TGTGCCAGCAGCTCCAGCCAGGGTTCGCATGGCTACACCTTC. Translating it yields CASSSSQGSHGYTF.

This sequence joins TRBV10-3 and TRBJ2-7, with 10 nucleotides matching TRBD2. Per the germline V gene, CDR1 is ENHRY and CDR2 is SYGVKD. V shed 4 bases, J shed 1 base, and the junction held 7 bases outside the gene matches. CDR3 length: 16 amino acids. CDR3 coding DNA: TGTGCCATCAGTGCCGCGCTTAGCGGGGGGTCCTACGAGCAGTACTTC. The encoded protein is CAISAALSGGSYEQYF.

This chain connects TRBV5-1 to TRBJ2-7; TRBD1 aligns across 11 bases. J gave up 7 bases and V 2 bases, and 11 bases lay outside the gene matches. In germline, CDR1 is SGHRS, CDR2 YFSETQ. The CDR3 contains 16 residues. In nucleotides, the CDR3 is TGCGCCAGCAGCTTCCTCACCGGACAGGGGGCCGGTGAGCAGTACTTC. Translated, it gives CASSFLTGQGAGEQYF.

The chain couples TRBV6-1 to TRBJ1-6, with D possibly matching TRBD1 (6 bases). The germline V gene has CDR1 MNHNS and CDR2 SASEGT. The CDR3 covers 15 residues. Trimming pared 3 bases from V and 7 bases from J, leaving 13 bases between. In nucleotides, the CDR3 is TGTGCCAGCAGTGACGGGGAGGGGGAGAATTCACCCCTCCACTTT. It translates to CASSDGEGENSPLHF.

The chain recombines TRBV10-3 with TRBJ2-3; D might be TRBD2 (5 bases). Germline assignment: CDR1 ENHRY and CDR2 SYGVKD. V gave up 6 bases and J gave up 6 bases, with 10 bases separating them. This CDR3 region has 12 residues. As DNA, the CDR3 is TGTGCCATCAGCGGACTCGAGGATACGCAGTATTTT. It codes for CAISGLEDTQYF.

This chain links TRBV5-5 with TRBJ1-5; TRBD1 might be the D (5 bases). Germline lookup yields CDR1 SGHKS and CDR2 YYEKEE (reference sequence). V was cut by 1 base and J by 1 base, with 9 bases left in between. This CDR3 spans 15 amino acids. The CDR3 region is CASSLQGWSNQPQHF. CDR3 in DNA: TGTGCCAGCAGCTTGCAGGGTTGGAGCAATCAGCCCCAGCATTTT. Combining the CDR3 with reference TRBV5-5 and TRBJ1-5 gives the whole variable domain DAGVTQSPTHLIKTRGQQVTLRCSPISGHKSVSWYQQVLGQGPQFIFQYYEKEERGRGNFPDRFSARQFPNYSSELNVNALLLGDSALYLCASSLQGWSNQPQHFGDGTRLSIL.

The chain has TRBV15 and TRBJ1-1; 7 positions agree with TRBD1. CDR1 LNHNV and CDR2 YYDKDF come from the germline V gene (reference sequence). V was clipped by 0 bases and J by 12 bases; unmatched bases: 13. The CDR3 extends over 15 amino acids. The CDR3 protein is CATSRDGTVLRGSFF. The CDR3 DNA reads TGTGCCACCAGCAGAGATGGGACAGTCCTGAGAGGGTCTTTCTTT.

The CDR3 reads CASSGGIDYNSPLHF. The CDR3 DNA is TGCGCCAGCAGCGGTGGTATAGACTATAATTCACCCCTCCACTTT. The rearrangement links TRBV5-1 to TRBJ1-6, with D hard to call. This CDR3 region has 15 residues. V lost 4 bases and J 3 bases, leaving 11 bases between the germline ends. CDR1 and CDR2 from the germline V gene are SGHRS and YFSETQ.

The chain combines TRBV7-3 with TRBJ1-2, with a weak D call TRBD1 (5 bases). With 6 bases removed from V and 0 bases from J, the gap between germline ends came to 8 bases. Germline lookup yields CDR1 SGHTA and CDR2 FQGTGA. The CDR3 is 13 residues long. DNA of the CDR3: TGTGCCAGCAGTCAGGGCGCTAACTATGGCTACACCTTC. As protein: CASSQGANYGYTF.